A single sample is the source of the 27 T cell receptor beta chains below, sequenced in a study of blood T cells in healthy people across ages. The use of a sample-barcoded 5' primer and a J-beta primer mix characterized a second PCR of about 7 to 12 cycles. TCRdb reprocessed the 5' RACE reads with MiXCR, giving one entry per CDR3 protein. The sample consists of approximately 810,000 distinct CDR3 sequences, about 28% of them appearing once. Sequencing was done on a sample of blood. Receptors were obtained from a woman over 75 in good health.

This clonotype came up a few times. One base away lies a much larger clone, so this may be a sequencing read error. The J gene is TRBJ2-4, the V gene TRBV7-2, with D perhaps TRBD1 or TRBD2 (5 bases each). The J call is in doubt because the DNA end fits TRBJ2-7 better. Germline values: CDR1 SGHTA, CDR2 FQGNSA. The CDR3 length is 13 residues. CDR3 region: CASSLAWDHEQYF. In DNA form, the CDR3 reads TGTGCCAGCAGCTTAGCCTGGGACCACGAGCAGTACTTC.

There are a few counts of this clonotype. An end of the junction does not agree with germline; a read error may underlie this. Written as DNA, the CDR3 is TGTGCCGGCAGCTTAGCTATGGGGGGGCGCAGAGGGAGCTCCTACAATGAGCAGTACTTC. This codes for CAGSLAMGGRRGSSYNEQYF. The V call is TRBV7-2, the J call TRBJ2-1; tentative D call: TRBD2 (7 bases). The J call may be mistaken, given a closer DNA end match to TRBJ2-7. CDR1 is SGHTA, CDR2 FQGNSA, per germline. This CDR3 spans 20 amino acids.

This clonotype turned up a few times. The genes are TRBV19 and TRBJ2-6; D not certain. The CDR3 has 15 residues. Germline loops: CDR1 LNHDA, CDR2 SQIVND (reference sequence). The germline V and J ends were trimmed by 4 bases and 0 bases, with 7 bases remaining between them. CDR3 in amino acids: CASSRANSGANVLTF. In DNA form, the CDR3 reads TGTGCCAGTAGTAGGGCTAACTCTGGGGCCAACGTCCTGACTTTC.

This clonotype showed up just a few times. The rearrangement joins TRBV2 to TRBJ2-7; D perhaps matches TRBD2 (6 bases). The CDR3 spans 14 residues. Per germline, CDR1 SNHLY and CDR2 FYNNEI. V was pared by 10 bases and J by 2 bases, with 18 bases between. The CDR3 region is CATLREVLTYEQYF. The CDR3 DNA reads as TGTGCCACCCTTAGGGAGGTCCTAACCTACGAGCAGTACTTC. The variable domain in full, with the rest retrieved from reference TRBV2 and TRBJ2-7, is EPEVTQTPSHQVTQMGQEVILRCVPISNHLYFYWYRQILGQKVEFLVSFYNNEISEKSEIFDDQFSVERPDGSNFTLKIRSTKLEDSAMYFCATLREVLTYEQYFGPGTRLTVT.

CDR3 sequence: CASSPRQTYSPLHF. The CDR3 DNA sequence: TGTGCCAGCAGCCCCCGACAAACGTATTCACCCCTCCACTTT. The J gene is TRBJ1-6, the V gene TRBV3-1; no clear D. The CDR3 has 14 residues. The V and J ends lost 4 bases and 8 bases respectively, with 12 bases between them. CDR1 and CDR2 from the germline V gene are LGHDT and YNNKEL (reference sequence). Looking up the rest from reference TRBV3-1 and TRBJ1-6 gives the full variable domain: DTAVSQTPKYLVTQMGNDKSIKCEQNLGHDTMYWYKQDSKKFLKIMFSYNNKELIINETVPNRFSPKSPDKAHLNLHINSLELGDSAVYFCASSPRQTYSPLHFGNGTRLTVT.

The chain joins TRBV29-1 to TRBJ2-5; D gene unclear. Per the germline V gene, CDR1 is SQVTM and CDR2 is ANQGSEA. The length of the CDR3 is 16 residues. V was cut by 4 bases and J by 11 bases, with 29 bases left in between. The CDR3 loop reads CSVVLTQVGIINEQYF. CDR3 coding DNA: TGCAGCGTTGTTCTGACCCAAGTGGGCATTATAAATGAGCAGTACTTC.

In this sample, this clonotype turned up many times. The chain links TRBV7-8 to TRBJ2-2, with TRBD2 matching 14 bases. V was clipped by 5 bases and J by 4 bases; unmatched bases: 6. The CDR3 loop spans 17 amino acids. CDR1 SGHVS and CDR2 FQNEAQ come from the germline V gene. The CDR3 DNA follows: TGTGCCAGCAGCCAGACTAGCGGGGGGGCCAGCACCGGGGAGCTGTTTTTT. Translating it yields CASSQTSGGASTGELFF.

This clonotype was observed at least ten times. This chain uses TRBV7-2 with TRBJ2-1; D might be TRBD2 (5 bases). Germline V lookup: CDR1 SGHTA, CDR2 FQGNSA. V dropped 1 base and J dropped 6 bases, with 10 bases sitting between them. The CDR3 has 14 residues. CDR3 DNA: TGTGCCAGCAGCTTAGGTTCTAGCAGCAATGAGCAGTTCTTC. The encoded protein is CASSLGSSSNEQFF.

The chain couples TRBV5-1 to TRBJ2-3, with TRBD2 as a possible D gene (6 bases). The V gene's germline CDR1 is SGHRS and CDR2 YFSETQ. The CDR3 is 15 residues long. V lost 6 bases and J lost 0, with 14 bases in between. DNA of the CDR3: TGCGCCAGCAATAGGAGGGCAGGGAGCACAGATACGCAGTATTTT. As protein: CASNRRAGSTDTQYF.

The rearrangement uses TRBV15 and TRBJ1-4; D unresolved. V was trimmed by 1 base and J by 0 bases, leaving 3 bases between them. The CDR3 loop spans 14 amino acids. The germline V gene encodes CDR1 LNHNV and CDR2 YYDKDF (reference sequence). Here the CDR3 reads CATSRVPTNEKLFF. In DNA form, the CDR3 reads TGTGCCACCAGCAGAGTCCCAACTAATGAAAAACTGTTTTTT.

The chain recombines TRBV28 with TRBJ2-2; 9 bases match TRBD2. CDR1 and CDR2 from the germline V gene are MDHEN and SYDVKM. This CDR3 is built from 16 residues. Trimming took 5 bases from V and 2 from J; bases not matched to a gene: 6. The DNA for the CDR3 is TGTGCCAGCAGTCCGTCTAGCGGGGCCAACACCGGGGAGCTGTTTTTT. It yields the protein CASSPSSGANTGELFF.

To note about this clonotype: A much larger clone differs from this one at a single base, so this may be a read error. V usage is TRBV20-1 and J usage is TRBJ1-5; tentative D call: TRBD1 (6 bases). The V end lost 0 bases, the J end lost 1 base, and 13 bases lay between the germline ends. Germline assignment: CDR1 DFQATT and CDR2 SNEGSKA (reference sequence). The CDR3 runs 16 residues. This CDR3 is CSARDGGGGSNQPQHF. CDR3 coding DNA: TGCAGTGCTAGAGATGGAGGGGGAGGGAGCAATCAGCCCCAGCATTTT.

The CDR3 reads CASSRVRSGNEKLFF. Here the CDR3 DNA reads TGTGCCAGCAGCCGCGTAAGATCTGGTAATGAAAAACTGTTTTTT. The V gene is TRBV7-2, the J gene TRBJ1-4, with D hard to call. The germline V gene encodes CDR1 SGHTA and CDR2 FQGNSA. The V end lost 5 bases, the J end lost 4 bases, and 14 bases lay between the germline ends. The CDR3 consists of 15 residues.

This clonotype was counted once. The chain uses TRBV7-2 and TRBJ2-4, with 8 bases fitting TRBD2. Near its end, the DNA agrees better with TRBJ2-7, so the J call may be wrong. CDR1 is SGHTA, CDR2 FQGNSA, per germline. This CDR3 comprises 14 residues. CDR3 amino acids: CASSTQRGSNEQYF. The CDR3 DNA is TGTGCCAGCAGCACCCAGCGGGGGTCCAACGAGCAGTACTTC.

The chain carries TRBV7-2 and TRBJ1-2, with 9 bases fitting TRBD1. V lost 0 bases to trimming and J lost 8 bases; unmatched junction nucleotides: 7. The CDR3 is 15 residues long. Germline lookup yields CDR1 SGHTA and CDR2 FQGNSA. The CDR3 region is CASSLAVTGGGGYTF. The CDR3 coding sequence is TGTGCCAGCAGCTTAGCGGTAACAGGGGGCGGCGGCTACACCTTC.

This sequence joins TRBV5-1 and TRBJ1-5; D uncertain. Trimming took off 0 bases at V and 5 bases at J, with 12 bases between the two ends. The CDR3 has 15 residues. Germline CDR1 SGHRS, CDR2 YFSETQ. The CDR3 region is CASSLEADGDQPQHF. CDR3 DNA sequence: TGCGCCAGCAGCTTGGAAGCGGACGGGGATCAGCCCCAGCATTTT.

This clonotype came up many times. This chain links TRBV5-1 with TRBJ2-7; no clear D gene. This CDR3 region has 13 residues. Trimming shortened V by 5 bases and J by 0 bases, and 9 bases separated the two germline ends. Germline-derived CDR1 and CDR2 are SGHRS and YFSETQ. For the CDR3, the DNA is TGCGCCAGCAGGTTAGACGACTCCTACGAGCAGTACTTC. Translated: CASRLDDSYEQYF. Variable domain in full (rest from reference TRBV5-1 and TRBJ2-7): KAGVTQTPRYLIKTRGQQVTLSCSPISGHRSVSWYQQTPGQGLQFLFEYFSETQRNKGNFPGRFSGRQFSNSRSEMNVSTLELGDSALYLCASRLDDSYEQYFGPGTRLTVT.

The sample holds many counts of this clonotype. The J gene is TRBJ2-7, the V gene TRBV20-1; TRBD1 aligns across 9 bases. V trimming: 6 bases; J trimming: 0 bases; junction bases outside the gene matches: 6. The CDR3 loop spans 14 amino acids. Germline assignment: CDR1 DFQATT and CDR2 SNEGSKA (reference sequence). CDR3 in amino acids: CSAQGQGYSYEQYF. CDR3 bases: TGCAGTGCCCAAGGACAGGGGTACTCCTACGAGCAGTACTTC.

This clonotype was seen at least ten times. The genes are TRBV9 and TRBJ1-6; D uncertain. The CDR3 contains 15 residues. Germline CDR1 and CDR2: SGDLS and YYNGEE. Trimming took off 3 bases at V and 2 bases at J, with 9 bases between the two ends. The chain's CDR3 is CASSASGAYNSPLHF. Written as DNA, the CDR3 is TGTGCCAGCAGCGCAAGTGGGGCCTATAATTCACCCCTCCACTTT. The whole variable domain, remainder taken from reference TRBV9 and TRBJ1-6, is DSGVTQTPKHLITATGQRVTLRCSPRSGDLSVYWYQQSLDQGLQFLIQYYNGEERAKGNILERFSAQQFPDLHSELNLSSLELGDSALYFCASSASGAYNSPLHFGNGTRLTVT.

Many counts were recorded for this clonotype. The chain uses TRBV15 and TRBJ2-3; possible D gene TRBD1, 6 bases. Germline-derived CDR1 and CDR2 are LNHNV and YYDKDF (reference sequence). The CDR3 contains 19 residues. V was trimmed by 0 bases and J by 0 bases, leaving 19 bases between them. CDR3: CATSRDAYGTQSSTDTQYF. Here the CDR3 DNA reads TGTGCCACCAGCAGAGATGCCTACGGGACACAGTCTAGCACAGATACGCAGTATTTT. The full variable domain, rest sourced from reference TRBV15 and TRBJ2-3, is DAMVIQNPRYQVTQFGKPVTLSCSQTLNHNVMYWYQQKSSQAPKLLFHYYDKDFNNEADTPDNFQSRRPNTSFCFLDIRSPGLGDTAMYLCATSRDAYGTQSSTDTQYFGPGTRLTVL.

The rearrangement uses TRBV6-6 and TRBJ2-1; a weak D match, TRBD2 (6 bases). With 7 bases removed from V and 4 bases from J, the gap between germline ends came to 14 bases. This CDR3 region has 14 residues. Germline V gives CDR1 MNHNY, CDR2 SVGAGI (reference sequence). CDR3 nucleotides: TGTGCCAGCACCACGGGGGAGTGGTACAATGAGCAGTTCTTC. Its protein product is CASTTGEWYNEQFF.

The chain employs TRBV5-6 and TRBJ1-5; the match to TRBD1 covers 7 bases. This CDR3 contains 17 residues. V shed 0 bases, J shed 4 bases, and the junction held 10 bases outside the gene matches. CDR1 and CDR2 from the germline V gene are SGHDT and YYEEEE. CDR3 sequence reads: CASSLAPGTAKNQPQHF. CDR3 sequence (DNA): TGTGCCAGCAGCTTGGCCCCCGGGACAGCTAAGAATCAGCCCCAGCATTTT.

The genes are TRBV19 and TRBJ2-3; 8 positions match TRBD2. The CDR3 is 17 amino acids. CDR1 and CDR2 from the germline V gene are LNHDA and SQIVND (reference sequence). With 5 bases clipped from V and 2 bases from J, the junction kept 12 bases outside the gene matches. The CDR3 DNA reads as TGTGCCAGTAGTTTCTACCGAGCGGGGGCCCTCACAGATACGCAGTATTTT. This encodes CASSFYRAGALTDTQYF.

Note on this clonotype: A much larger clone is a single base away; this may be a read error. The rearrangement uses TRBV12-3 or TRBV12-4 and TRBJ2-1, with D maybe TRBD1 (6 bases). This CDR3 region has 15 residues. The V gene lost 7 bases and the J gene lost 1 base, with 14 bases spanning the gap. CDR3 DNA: TGTGCCAGCAACTGGACAGAACGGTCCTACAATGAGCAGTTCTTC. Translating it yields CASNWTERSYNEQFF.

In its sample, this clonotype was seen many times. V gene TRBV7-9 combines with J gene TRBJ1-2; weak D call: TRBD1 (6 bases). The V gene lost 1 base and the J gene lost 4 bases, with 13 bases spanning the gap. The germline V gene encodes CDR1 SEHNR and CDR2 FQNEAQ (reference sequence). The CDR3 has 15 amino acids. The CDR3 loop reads CASSLEEKGGYGYTF. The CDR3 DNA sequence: TGTGCCAGCAGCTTAGAGGAGAAGGGGGGCTATGGCTACACCTTC.

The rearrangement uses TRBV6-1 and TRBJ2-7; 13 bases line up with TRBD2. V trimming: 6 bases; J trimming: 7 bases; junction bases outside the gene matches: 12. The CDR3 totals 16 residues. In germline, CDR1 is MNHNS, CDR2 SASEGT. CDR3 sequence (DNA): TGTGCCAGCAGCTGGACTAGCGGGGGTTCGTACGATGAGCAGTACTTC. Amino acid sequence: CASSWTSGGSYDEQYF.

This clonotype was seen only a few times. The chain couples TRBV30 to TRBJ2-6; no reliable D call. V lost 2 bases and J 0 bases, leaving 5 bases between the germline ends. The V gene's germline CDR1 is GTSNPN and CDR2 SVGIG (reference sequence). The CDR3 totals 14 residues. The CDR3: CAWSSNSGANVLTF. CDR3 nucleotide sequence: TGTGCCTGGAGTTCAAACTCTGGGGCCAACGTCCTGACTTTC.